This TCR beta chain was sequenced for a study of T cells in Graves' hyperthyroidism and ophthalmopathy. Study outcomes and limitations: Blood also showed most of the thyroid clonotypes that were expanded above 0.001.

As concerns this clonotype: Its target is unknown.

Uncontrolled infection, other autoimmune disease, pregnancy or lactation disqualified patients from enrolment. The investigators amplified TCR beta CDR3 regions from RNA transcripts. HTBI primers were employed in a first-round RT-PCR of the TCR CDR3. TCRdb independently ran MiXCR on the multiplex PCR reads; one entry per CDR3 protein. The sample includes 660,000 or so distinct CDR3 sequences, about 45% of them seen just once. Trimming cost V 5 bases and J 5 bases, with 16 bases left between them. The CDR3 contains 15 residues. The source material was peripheral blood or thyroid tissue (not recorded which). This chain joins TRBV12-3 or TRBV12-4 and TRBJ1-5; TRBD1 is a possible D gene (5 bases). The origin of this receptor is an adult man with Graves' disease, either hyperthyroidism or ophthalmopathy (not recorded which). The CDR3 nucleotides are TGTGCCAGCAGTCGGGACCAAAGGAGGGATCAGCCCCAGCATTTT. Amino acids: CASSRDQRRDQPQHF.